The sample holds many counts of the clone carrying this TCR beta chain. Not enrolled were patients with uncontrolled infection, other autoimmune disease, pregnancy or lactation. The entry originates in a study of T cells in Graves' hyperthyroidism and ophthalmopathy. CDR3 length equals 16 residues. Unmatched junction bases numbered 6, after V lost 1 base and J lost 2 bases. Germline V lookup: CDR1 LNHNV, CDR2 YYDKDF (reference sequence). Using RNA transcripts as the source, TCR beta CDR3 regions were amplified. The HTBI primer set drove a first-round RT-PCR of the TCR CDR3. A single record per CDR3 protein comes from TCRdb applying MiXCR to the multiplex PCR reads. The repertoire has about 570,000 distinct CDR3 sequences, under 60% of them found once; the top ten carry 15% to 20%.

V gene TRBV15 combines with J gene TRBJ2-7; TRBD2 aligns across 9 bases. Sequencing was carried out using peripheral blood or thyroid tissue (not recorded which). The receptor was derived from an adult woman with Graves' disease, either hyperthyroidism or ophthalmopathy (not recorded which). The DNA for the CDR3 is TGTGCCACCAGCAGAGCCAGACTAGCGGAGACCTACGAGCAGTACTTC. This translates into CATSRARLAETYEQYF.